One sample yielded the 18 T cell receptor beta chains listed below, sequenced in a study of T cell repertoires in cytomegalovirus infection. TCRdb independently ran MiXCR on the reads; one entry per CDR3 protein. The table shows 150,000 to 200,000 distinct CDR3 sequences, with 28% occurring only once. The sample was PBMCs. The receptors stem from a human donor in good health (CMV status not recorded). Some clones in this sample may be carry-over from other donors' samples.

This clonotype was recorded at least ten times. The chain uses TRBV7-2 and TRBJ2-3; D uncertain. This CDR3 contains 16 residues. Germline loops: CDR1 SGHTA, CDR2 FQGNSA. V was clipped by 1 base and J by 2 bases, with 13 bases between them. The CDR3 nucleotides read TGTGCCAGCAGCTTAGTGGCGGTAACATACACAGATACGCAGTATTTT. It yields the protein CASSLVAVTYTDTQYF.

A few counts support this clonotype. The chain joins TRBV7-9 to TRBJ1-1, with no clear D. V dropped 1 base and J dropped 4 bases, with 13 bases sitting between them. CDR3 length equals 15 residues. Per germline, CDR1 SEHNR and CDR2 FQNEAQ (reference sequence). The CDR3 DNA sequence: TGTGCCAGCAGCTTAGAGGCAGGCCCACGCACTGAAGCTTTCTTT. This gives the protein CASSLEAGPRTEAFF.

About this clonotype: A junction end diverges from the germline sequence, so it may reflect a read error. The chain has TRBV4-1 and TRBJ1-1; D unresolved. The CDR3 sequence is 15 residues long. Germline CDR1 and CDR2: MGHRA and YSYEKL. The CDR3 is CASSPLAGLNSEAFF. As DNA, the CDR3 is TGCGCCAGCAGCCCCTTAGCGGGATTGAACAGTGAAGCTTTCTTT.

This clonotype was counted between two and nine times. V and J are TRBV11-2 and TRBJ2-2, with TRBD1 identical over 7 bases. The CDR3 sequence is 14 residues long. Germline V gene data show CDR1 as SGHAT and CDR2 as FQNNGV. J was trimmed by 4 bases and V by 4 bases; bases with no gene match: 3. CDR3 coding DNA: TGTGCCAGCAGCTCGACAGGGAGCACCGGGGAGCTGTTTTTT. Amino acid sequence: CASSSTGSTGELFF. Drawing the rest from reference TRBV11-2 and TRBJ2-2, the complete variable domain is EAGVAQSPRYKIIEKRQSVAFWCNPISGHATLYWYQQILGQGPKLLIQFQNNGVVDDSQLPKDRFSAERLKGVDSTLKIQPAKLEDSAVYLCASSSTGSTGELFFGEGSRLTVL.

This clonotype was seen more than once but under ten times. The rearrangement uses TRBV7-9 and TRBJ1-1; D perhaps matches TRBD1 (5 bases). CDR1 and CDR2 (germline): SEHNR, FQNEAQ (reference sequence). The CDR3 runs to 14 residues. V lost 3 bases and J lost 6, with 14 bases in between. The CDR3, as DNA: TGTGCCAGCAGCTTTGGCAGGGAAGAGTCTGAAGCTTTCTTT. This sequence encodes CASSFGREESEAFF.

The chain links TRBV6-2 or TRBV6-3 to TRBJ2-7; D tentatively fits TRBD1 or TRBD2 (6 bases each). Per germline, CDR1 MNHEY and CDR2 SVGEGT. The V end lost 6 bases, the J end lost 7 bases, and 13 bases lay between the germline ends. The CDR3 consists of 12 residues. The CDR3 spells CASRNRAGEQYF. CDR3 nucleotide sequence: TGTGCCAGCAGGAACAGGGCGGGGGAGCAGTACTTC.

The chain has TRBV29-1 and TRBJ2-7; D possibly uses TRBD1 or TRBD2 (5 bases each). Trimming left V 6 bases short and J 0 bases short, with 12 bases between. This CDR3 contains 13 residues. The germline V gene has CDR1 SQVTM and CDR2 ANQGSEA. CDR3 nucleotides: TGCAGCGTCTCGGGGCCGGACTCCTACGAGCAGTACTTC. Its protein product is CSVSGPDSYEQYF.

The rearrangement joins TRBV20-1 to TRBJ2-1; the D gene could be TRBD1 or TRBD2 (7 bases each). This CDR3 has 14 amino acids. The V and J ends lost 8 bases and 6 bases respectively, with 20 bases between them. CDR1 is DFQATT, CDR2 SNEGSKA, per germline (reference sequence). This chain's CDR3 is CSPRGGGIRNEQFF. In nucleotides, the CDR3 is TGCAGTCCCCGGGGAGGGGGCATCCGCAATGAGCAGTTCTTC.

This clonotype was seen ten or more times. The chain links TRBV12-3 or TRBV12-4 to TRBJ2-5; 13 positions match TRBD2. V shed 6 bases, J shed 10 bases, and the junction held 8 bases outside the gene matches. CDR3 length: 14 amino acids. CDR3 amino acids: CASSSTSGGTFQYF. The CDR3 nucleotides read TGTGCCAGCAGCTCGACTAGCGGGGGGACCTTCCAGTACTTC.

In regard to this clonotype: A much larger clone is a single base away; this may be a read error. The chain is built from TRBV7-6 and TRBJ2-3; a possible D gene is TRBD2 (6 bases). This CDR3 region has 15 residues. Germline V gene sequence: CDR1 SGHVS, CDR2 FNYEAQ. The CDR3 spells CASSSERARTDSQYF. The CDR3 nucleotides read TGTGCCAGCAGTTCCGAGCGGGCCCGCACAGATTCGCAGTATTTT.

The chain employs TRBV7-8 and TRBJ1-6; a weak D match, TRBD1 (6 bases). The length of the CDR3 is 16 residues. CDR1 is SGHVS, CDR2 FQNEAQ, per germline. The V end lost 5 bases, the J end lost 6 bases, and 17 bases lay between the germline ends. The CDR3 sequence: CASSIRDNNLNSPLHF. The CDR3 coding sequence is TGTGCCAGCAGCATCCGGGACAACAATCTTAATTCACCCCTCCACTTT.

This clonotype was seen repeatedly, ten times or more. The chain employs TRBV7-2 and TRBJ2-7; TRBD1 matches 10 bases. The CDR3 runs 15 residues. J lost 6 bases, V lost 5 bases, and 10 bases had no gene match. The germline V gene encodes CDR1 SGHTA and CDR2 FQGNSA. The CDR3 sequence: CASSRMGQGIVEQYF. In nucleotides, the CDR3 is TGTGCCAGCAGCCGAATGGGACAGGGGATCGTCGAGCAGTACTTC.

In this sample, this clonotype turned up a few times. The chain is built from TRBV6-2 or TRBV6-3 and TRBJ2-7; unclear D gene. The CDR3 totals 12 residues. Per germline, CDR1 MNHEY and CDR2 SVGEGT. Trimming took off 4 bases at V and 6 bases at J, with 10 bases between the two ends. This CDR3 is CASSSVVSEQYF. The CDR3 bases are TGTGCCAGCAGTTCGGTGGTCTCCGAGCAGTACTTC.

A few counts support this clonotype. This chain links TRBV6-5 with TRBJ2-3; the match to TRBD2 covers 14 bases. With V trimmed by 5 bases and J by 7 bases, 5 bases remained unmatched. This CDR3 has 15 amino acids. Germline V gives CDR1 MNHEY, CDR2 SVGAGI. This CDR3 is CASSPGTSGGNTQYF. The CDR3 DNA follows: TGTGCCAGCAGTCCTGGGACTAGCGGGGGAAATACGCAGTATTTT.

The chain combines TRBV7-9 with TRBJ2-3, with D possibly being TRBD1 (6 bases). V was pared by 11 bases and J by 6 bases, with 9 bases between. The CDR3 spans 10 residues. CDR1 is SEHNR and CDR2 is FQNEAQ in the germline V gene (reference sequence). The CDR3 is CAYRGDTQYF. The CDR3 DNA follows: TGTGCCTATAGGGGGGATACGCAGTATTTT.

V usage is TRBV5-1 and J usage is TRBJ2-6; D may be TRBD1 or TRBD2 (5 bases each). V gave up 5 bases and J gave up 6 bases, with 9 bases separating them. Germline CDR1 SGHRS, CDR2 YFSETQ. The CDR3 contains 13 residues. In DNA form, the CDR3 reads TGCGCCAGCAGTTTAGGGACGGCCAACGTCCTGACTTTC. It encodes CASSLGTANVLTF.

V and J are TRBV2 and TRBJ2-2; tentative D call: TRBD2 (5 bases). The CDR3 runs 14 residues. Germline V gives CDR1 SNHLY, CDR2 FYNNEI. The ends were cut back, 8 bases at V and 1 base at J, with 11 bases in the middle. The CDR3 protein is CASGLGGNTGELFF. The DNA of the CDR3 is TGTGCCAGCGGGTTAGGAGGGAACACCGGGGAGCTGTTTTTT.

V and J are TRBV2 and TRBJ1-2; D unclear. The CDR3 runs to 13 residues. V lost 4 bases, J lost 0 bases, and 6 bases lay in between. The germline V gene has CDR1 SNHLY and CDR2 FYNNEI. DNA of the CDR3: TGTGCCAGCAGTGGAAGACCTAACTATGGCTACACCTTC. This codes for CASSGRPNYGYTF.